The clone carrying this T cell receptor beta chain was observed many times. The sample belongs to a study of prognosis after radiotherapy for stage I lung cancer. Study-level background: Approximately 15 patients had newly diagnosed primary stage I lung tumors, and a few had oligometastatic NSCLC after surgical resection of the primary tumor. Stereotactic body radiotherapy was given without concurrent therapy in all patients.

V was pared by 5 bases and J by 11 bases, with 11 bases of the junction left unmatched. This CDR3 has 15 amino acids. Germline loops: CDR1 SNHLY, CDR2 FYNNEI. TCR beta CDR3 was amplified from genomic DNA by two-round multiplex PCR. Specific primers for each TRBV and TRBJ gene were what first-round PCR used. TCRdb recomputed calls from the multiplex PCR reads with MiXCR, one row per CDR3 protein. The table records approximately 30,000 distinct CDR3 sequences, about 33% of them present only once. The clonotype comes from a donor over 45 with non-small cell lung cancer. The input for sequencing was PBMCs, taken before or after stereotactic body radiation therapy (not recorded which). V usage is TRBV2 and J usage is TRBJ2-4; 11 nucleotides match TRBD2. The CDR3 DNA reads TGTGCCAGCAGTTTAGCGGGAGGGCCCCCCCGAGTTCAGTACTTC. This gives the protein CASSLAGGPPRVQYF. Full variable domain (remainder filled in from reference TRBV2 and TRBJ2-4): EPEVTQTPSHQVTQMGQEVILRCVPISNHLYFYWYRQILGQKVEFLVSFYNNEISEKSEIFDDQFSVERPDGSNFTLKIRSTKLEDSAMYFCASSLAGGPPRVQYFGAGTRLSVL.